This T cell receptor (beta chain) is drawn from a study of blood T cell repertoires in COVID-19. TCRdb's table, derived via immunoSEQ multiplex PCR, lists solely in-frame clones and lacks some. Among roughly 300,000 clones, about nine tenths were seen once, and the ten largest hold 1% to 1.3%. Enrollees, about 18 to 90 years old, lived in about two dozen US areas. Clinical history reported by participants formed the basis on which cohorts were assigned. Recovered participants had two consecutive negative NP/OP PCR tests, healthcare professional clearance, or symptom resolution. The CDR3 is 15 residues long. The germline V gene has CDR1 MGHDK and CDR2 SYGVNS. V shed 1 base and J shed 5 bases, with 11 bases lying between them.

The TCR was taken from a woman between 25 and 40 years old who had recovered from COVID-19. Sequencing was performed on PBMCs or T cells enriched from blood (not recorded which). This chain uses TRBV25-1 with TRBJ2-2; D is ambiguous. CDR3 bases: TGTGCCAGCAGTGAATTTCGGGTATTAACCGGGGAGCTGTTTTTT. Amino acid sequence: CASSEFRVLTGELFF.